This T cell receptor (beta chain) stems from a study of identical twins. This clonotype was observed a few times. A universal primer site arose from template switching, and cDNA bore unique molecular identifiers. MiXCR, applied by TCRdb to the 5' RACE reads, yields one record per CDR3 protein. The top ten clones hold approximately 0.49% of a sample with about 530,000 distinct CDR3 sequences, approximately 20% of them seen once. Germline-derived CDR1 and CDR2 are ENHRY and SYGVKD. Trimming cost V 6 bases and J 2 bases, with 10 bases left between them. The CDR3 has 14 amino acids. In addition, the sample was reused for a study of yellow fever vaccine responses in identical twins.

The TCR sequence derives from a young woman in good health. The gene calls are TRBV10-3 and TRBJ2-2, with no clear D. Sequenced material: CD4+ T cells sorted from blood. The CDR3 nucleotides read TGTGCCATCAGCCAGACGGAAAACACCGGGGAGCTGTTTTTT. Its translation: CAISQTENTGELFF.